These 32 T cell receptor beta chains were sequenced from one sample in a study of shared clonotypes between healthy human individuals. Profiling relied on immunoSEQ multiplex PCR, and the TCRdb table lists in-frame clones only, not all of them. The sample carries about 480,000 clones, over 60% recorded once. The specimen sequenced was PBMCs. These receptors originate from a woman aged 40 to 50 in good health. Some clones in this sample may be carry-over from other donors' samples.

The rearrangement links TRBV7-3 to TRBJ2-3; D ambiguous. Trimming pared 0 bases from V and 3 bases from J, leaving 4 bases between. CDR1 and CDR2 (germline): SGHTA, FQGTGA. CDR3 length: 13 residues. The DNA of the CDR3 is TGTGCCAGCAGCTTAACGGGGACAGATACGCAGTATTTT. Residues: CASSLTGTDTQYF. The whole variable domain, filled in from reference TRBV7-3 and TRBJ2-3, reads GAGVSQTPSNKVTEKGKYVELRCDPISGHTALYWYRQSLGQGPEFLIYFQGTGAADDSGLPNDRFFAVRPEGSVSTLKIQRTERGDSAVYLCASSLTGTDTQYFGPGTRLTVL.

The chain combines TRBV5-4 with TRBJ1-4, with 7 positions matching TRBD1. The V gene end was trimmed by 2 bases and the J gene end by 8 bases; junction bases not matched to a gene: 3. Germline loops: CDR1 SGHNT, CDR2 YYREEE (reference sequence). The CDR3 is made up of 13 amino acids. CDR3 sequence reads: CASSLTGDEKLFF. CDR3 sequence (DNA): TGTGCCAGCAGCTTAACAGGGGACGAAAAACTGTTTTTT.

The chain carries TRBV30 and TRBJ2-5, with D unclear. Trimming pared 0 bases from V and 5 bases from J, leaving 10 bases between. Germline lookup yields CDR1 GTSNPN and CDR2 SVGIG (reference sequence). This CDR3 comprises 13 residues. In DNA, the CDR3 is TGTGCCTGGAGTGTACAGCTTGAGGAGACCCAGTACTTC. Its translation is CAWSVQLEETQYF. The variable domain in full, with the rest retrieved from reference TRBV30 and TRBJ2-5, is SQTIHQWPATLVQPVGSPLSLECTVEGTSNPNLYWYRQAAGRGLQLLFYSVGIGQISSEVPQNLSASRPQDRQFILSSKKLLLSDSGFYLCAWSVQLEETQYFGPGTRLLVL.

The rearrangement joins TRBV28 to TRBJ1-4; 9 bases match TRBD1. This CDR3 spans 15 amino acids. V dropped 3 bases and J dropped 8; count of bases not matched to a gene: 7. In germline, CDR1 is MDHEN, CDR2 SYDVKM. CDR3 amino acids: CASSLGQGVWEKLFF. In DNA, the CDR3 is TGTGCCAGCAGTTTGGGACAGGGAGTTTGGGAAAAACTGTTTTTT.

As DNA, the CDR3 is TGTGCCACCAGCCACTTTACCACAGATACGCAGTATTTT. This codes for CATSHFTTDTQYF. This chain links TRBV15 with TRBJ2-3; D is uncertain. V dropped 5 bases and J dropped 2 bases, with 8 bases sitting between them. Germline V gene lookup returns CDR1 LNHNV and CDR2 YYDKDF (reference sequence). This CDR3 contains 13 residues.

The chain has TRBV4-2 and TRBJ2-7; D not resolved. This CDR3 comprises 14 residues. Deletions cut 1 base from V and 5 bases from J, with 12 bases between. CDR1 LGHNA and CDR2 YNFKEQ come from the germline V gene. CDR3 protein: CASSQVRTPNEQYF. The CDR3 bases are TGTGCCAGCAGCCAAGTTAGGACCCCCAACGAGCAGTACTTC.

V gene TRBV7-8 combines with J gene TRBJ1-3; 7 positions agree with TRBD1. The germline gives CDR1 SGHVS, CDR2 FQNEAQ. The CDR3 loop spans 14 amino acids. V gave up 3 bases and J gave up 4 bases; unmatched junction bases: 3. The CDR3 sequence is CASSFGTEGNTIYF. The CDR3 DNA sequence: TGTGCCAGCAGCTTCGGGACAGAAGGAAACACCATATATTTT.

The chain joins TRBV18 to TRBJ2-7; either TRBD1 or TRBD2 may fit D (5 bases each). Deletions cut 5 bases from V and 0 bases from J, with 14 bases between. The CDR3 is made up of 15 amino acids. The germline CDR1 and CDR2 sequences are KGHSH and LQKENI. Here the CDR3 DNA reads TGTGCCAGCTCAGGGGGACCGGAGTCCTCCTACGAGCAGTACTTC. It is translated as CASSGGPESSYEQYF.

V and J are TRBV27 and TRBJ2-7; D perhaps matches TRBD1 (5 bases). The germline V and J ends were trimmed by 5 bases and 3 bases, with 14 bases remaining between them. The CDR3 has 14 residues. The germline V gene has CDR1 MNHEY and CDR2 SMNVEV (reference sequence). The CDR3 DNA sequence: TGTGCCAGCAGTCCATCAGGGTATCACTACGAGCAGTACTTC. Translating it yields CASSPSGYHYEQYF.

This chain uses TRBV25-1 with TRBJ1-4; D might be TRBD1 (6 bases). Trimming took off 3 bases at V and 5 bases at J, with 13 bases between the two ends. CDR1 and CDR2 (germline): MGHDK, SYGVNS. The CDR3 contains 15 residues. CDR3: CASSDLQGLNEKLFF. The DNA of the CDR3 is TGTGCCAGCAGTGATCTACAGGGACTAAATGAAAAACTGTTTTTT.

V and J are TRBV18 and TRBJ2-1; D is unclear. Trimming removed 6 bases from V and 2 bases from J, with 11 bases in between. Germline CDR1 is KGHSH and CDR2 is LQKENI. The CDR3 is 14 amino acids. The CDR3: CASSPGATYNEQFF. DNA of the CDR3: TGTGCCAGCTCCCCCGGAGCCACCTACAATGAGCAGTTCTTC.

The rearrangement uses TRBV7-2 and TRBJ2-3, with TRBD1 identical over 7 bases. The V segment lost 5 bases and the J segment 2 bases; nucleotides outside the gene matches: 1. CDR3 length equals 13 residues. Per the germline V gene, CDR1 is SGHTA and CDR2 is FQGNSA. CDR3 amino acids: CASSDRVTDTQYF. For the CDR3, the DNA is TGTGCCAGCAGCGACAGGGTCACAGATACGCAGTATTTT.

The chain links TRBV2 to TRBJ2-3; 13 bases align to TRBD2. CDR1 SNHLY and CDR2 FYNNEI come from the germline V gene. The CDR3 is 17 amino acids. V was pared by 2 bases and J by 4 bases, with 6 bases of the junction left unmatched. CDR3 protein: CASSELTSGRSADTQYF. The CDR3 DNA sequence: TGTGCCAGCAGTGAACTGACTAGCGGGAGGTCGGCAGATACGCAGTATTTT.

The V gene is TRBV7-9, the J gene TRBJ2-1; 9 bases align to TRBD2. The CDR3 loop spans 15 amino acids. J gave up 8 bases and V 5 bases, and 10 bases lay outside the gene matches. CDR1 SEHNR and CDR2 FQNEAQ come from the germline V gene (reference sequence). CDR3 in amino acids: CASSPRAGGRHEQFF. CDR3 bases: TGTGCCAGCAGCCCCCGGGCGGGAGGGCGCCATGAGCAGTTCTTC.

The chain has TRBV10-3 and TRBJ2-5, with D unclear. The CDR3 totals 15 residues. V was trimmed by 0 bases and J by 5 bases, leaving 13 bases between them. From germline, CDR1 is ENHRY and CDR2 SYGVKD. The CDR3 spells CAISESEGRGETQYF. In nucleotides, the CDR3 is TGTGCCATCAGTGAGTCAGAAGGGCGTGGGGAGACCCAGTACTTC.

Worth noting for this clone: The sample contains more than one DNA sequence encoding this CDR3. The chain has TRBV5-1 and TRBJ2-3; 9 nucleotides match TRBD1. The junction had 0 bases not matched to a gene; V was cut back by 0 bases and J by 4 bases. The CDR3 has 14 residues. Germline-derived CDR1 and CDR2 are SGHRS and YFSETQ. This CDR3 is CASSLGQGADTQYF. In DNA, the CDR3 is TGCGCCAGCAGCTTGGGACAGGGGGCAGATACGCAGTATTTT.

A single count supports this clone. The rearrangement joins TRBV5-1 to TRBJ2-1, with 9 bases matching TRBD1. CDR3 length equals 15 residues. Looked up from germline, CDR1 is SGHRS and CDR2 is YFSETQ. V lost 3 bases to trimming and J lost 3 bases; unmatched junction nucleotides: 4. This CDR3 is CASSWGTGLYNEQFF. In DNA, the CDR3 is TGCGCCAGCAGCTGGGGGACAGGGCTCTACAATGAGCAGTTCTTC.

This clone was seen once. CDR3 in amino acids: CASTWGDSSGANVLTF. The CDR3 DNA reads TGTGCCAGCACCTGGGGTGACAGCTCTGGGGCCAACGTCCTGACTTTC. This rearrangement joins TRBV5-4 to TRBJ2-6; possible D gene TRBD1, 5 bases. Germline-derived CDR1 and CDR2 are SGHNT and YYREEE (reference sequence). CDR3 length equals 16 residues. Trimming stripped 6 bases from V and 0 bases from J, with 13 bases between.

CDR3 sequence: CASSGRGSNNEQFF. The CDR3 DNA sequence: TGCGCCAGCAGCGGTCGGGGCTCTAACAATGAGCAGTTCTTC. J is TRBJ2-1 and V is TRBV5-1; either TRBD1 or TRBD2 may fit D (5 bases each). The CDR3 consists of 14 residues. V shed 4 bases and J shed 5 bases, with 13 bases lying between them. The germline V gene encodes CDR1 SGHRS and CDR2 YFSETQ.

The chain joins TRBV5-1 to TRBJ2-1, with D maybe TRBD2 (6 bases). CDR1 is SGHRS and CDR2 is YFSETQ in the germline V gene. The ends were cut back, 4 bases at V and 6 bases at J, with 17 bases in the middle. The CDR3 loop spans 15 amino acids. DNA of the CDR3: TGCGCCAGCAGCCCCACGCGGGGCTTCGGCAATGAGCAGTTCTTC. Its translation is CASSPTRGFGNEQFF.

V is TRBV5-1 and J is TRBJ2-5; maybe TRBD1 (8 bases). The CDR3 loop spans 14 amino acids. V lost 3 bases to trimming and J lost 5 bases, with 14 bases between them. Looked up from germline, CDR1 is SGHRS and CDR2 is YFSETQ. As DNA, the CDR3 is TGCGCCAGCAGCTCCCTACAGGGGGGGGAGACCCAGTACTTC. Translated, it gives CASSSLQGGETQYF.

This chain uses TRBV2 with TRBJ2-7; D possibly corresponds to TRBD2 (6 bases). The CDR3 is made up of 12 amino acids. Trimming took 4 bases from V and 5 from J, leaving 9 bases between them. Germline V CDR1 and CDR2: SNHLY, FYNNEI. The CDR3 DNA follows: TGTGCCAGCAGTGTGGAGGGACACGAGCAGTACTTC. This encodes CASSVEGHEQYF.

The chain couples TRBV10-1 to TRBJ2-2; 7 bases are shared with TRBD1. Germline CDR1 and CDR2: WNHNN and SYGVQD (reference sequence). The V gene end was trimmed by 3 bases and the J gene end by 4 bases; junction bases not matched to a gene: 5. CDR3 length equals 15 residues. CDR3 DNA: TGCGCCAGCAGTGATGGGACAGACTTCACCGGGGAGCTGTTTTTT. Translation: CASSDGTDFTGELFF.

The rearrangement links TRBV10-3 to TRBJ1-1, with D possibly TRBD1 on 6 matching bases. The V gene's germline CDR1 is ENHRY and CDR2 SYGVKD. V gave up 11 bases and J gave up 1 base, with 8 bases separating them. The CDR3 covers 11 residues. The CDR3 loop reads CASRGNTEAFF. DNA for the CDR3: TGTGCCTCCAGGGGGAACACTGAAGCTTTCTTT.

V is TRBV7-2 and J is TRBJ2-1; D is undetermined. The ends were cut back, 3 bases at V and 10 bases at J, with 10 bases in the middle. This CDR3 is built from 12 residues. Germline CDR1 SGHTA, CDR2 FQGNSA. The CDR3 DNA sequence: TGTGCCAGCAGCTTTGTACAGACCGAGCAGTTCTTC. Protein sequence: CASSFVQTEQFF.

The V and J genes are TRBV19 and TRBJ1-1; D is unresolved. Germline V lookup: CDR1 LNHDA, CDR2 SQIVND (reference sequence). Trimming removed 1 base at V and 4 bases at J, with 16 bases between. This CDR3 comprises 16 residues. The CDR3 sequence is CASSIVGEVRATEAFF. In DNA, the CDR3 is TGTGCCAGTAGTATAGTCGGAGAGGTCCGGGCCACTGAAGCTTTCTTT.

The CDR3 protein is CASSVQGGSYNEQFF. Written as DNA, the CDR3 is TGTGCCAGCAGCGTCCAGGGCGGGAGTTACAATGAGCAGTTCTTC. The chain couples TRBV6-6 to TRBJ2-1; TRBD2 matches at 7 bases. The J segment lost 4 bases and the V segment lost 6 bases, leaving 9 bases of the junction unmatched. The CDR3 consists of 15 residues. Germline CDR1 MNHNY, CDR2 SVGAGI (reference sequence).

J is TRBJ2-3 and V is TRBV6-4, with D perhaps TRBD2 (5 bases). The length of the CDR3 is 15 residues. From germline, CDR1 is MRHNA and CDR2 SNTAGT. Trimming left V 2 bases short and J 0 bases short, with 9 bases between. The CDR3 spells CASSDKGGSTDTQYF. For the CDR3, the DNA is TGTGCCAGCAGTGACAAGGGCGGGAGCACAGATACGCAGTATTTT.

The CDR3, as DNA: TGTGCCAGCAGTGGAGACAGGGGGCTGTACAATGAGCAGTTCTTC. Translating gives CASSGDRGLYNEQFF. J is TRBJ2-1 and V is TRBV6-1, with 10 bases that match TRBD1. The CDR3 loop spans 15 amino acids. The junction had 4 bases not matched to a gene; V was cut back by 4 bases and J by 4 bases. Germline V gives CDR1 MNHNS, CDR2 SASEGT.

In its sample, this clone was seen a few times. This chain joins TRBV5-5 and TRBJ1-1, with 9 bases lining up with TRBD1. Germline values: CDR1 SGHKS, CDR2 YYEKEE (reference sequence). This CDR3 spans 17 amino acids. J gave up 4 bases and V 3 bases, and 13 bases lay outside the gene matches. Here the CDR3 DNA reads TGTGCCAGCAGCTGGTTGGGGACAGGGATGGGGAGCACTGAAGCTTTCTTT. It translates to CASSWLGTGMGSTEAFF.

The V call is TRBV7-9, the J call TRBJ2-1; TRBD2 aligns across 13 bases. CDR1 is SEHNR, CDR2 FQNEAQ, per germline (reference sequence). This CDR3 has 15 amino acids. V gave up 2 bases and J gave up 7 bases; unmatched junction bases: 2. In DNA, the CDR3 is TGTGCCAGCAGCTTAACACTAGCGGGAGGGAATGAGCAGTTCTTC. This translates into CASSLTLAGGNEQFF.

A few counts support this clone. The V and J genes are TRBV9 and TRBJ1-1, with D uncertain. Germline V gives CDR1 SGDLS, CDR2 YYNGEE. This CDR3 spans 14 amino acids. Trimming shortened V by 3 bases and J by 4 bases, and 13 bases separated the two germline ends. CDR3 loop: CASSGLEAGTEAFF. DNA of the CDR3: TGTGCCAGCAGCGGCTTAGAGGCTGGCACTGAAGCTTTCTTT.